This T cell receptor (beta chain) was retrieved from a study of blood T cell repertoires in COVID-19. Method: immunoSEQ multiplex PCR; TCRdb's copy keeps in-frame clones and lacks some. Of 100,000 to 150,000 clones in the sample, roughly 80% were seen once. Material: peripheral blood. The sequence derives from an elderly woman with acute or convalescent COVID-19.

The CDR3 bases are TGTGCCAGCAGTGAACAAGGGACTAGCGGGGATACGCAGTATTTT. Amino acids: CASSEQGTSGDTQYF. This chain joins TRBV2 and TRBJ2-3; 12 bases match TRBD2. Germline CDR1 and CDR2: SNHLY and FYNNEI. Unmatched junction bases numbered 3, after V lost 2 bases and J lost 6 bases. There are 15 residues in the CDR3.